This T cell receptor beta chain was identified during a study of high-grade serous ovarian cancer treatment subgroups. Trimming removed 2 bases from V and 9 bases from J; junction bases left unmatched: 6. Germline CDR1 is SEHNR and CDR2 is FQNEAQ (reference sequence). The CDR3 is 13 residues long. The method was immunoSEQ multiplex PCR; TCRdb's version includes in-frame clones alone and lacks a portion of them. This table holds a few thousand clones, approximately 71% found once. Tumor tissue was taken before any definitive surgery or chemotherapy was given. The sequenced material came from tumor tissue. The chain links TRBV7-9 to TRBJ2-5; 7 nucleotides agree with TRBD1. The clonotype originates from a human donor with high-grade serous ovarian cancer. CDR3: CASSLTGDRPQYF. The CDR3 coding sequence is TGTGCCAGCAGCTTAACAGGGGATCGTCCCCAGTACTTC.